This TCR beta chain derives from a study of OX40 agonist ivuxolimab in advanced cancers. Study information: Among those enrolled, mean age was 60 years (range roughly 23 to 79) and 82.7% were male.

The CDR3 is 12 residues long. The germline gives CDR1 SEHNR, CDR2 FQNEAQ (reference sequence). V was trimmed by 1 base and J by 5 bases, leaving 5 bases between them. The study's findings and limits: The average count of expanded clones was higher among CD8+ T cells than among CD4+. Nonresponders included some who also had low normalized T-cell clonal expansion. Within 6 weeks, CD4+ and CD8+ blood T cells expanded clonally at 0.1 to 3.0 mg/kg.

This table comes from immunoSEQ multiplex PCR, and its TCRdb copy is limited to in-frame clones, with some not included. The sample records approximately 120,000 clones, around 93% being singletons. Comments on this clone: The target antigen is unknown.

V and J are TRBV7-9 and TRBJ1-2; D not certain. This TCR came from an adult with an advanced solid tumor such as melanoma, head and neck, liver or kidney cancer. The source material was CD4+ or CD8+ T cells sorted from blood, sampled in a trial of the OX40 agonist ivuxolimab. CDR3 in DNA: TGTGCCAGCAGCTTAGACGATTATGGCTACACCTTC. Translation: CASSLDDYGYTF.